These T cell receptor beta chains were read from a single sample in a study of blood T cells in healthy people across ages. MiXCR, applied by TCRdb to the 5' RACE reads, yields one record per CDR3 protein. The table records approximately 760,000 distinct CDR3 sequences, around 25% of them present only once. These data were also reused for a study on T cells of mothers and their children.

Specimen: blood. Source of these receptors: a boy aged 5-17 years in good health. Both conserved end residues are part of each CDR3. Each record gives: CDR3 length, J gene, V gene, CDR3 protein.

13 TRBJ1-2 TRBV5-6 CASSLEQNYGYTF
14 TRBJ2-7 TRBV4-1 CASSQDRPTYEQYF
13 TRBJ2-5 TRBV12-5 CASDGGHPETQYF
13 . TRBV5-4 CASSGGEEETQYF
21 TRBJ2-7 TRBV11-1 CASSFHRLGVAGLPEPYEQYF
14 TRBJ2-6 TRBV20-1 CSAKPSSGANVLTF
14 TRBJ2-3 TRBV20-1 CSAETGAGTDTQYF
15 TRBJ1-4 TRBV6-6 CASRRSDRFNEKLFF
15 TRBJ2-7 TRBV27 CASSDPSSGSYEQYF
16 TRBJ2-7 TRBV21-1 CASRKRRKRGAYEQYF
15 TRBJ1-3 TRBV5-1 CASSWDRSSGNTIYF
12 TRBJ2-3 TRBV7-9 CASTPGGDTQYF
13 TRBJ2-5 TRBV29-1 CSGLQGAQETQYF
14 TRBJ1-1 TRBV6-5 CASSPDPGDTEAFF
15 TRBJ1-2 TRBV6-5 CASSYGTLFPGGYTF
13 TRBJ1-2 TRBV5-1 CASSSYLEGGYTF
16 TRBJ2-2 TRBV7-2 CASSMGGIKGLRELFF
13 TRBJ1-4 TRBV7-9 CASSLSREEKLFF
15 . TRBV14 CASSRGAGADETQYF
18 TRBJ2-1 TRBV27 CASSPGLAGVGSYNEQFF
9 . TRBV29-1 CSDSKEQFF
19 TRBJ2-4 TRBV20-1 CSARGQGLSSAGAKNIQYF
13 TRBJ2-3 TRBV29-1 CSVPQGSTDTQYF
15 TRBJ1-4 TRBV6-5 CASSYGGQRNEKLFF
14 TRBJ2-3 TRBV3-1 CASGGEGSTDTQYF
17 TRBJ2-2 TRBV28 CASSQPARGRNTGELFF
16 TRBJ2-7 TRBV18 CASSPSKPDGSYEQYF
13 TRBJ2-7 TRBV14 CASSQVKAYEQYF